Following are 17 T cell receptor beta chains from one sample sequenced in a study of control samples from healthy donors and cancer patients. Generated by immunoSEQ multiplex PCR, the TCRdb table keeps only in-frame clones and is missing some. The data contain about 160,000 clones, about 94% of them seen just once; the ten biggest clones take up about 8.5%. The sequencing input was blood. The receptors shown here come from a woman between 40 and 50 years old in good health.

The gene calls are TRBV5-8 and TRBJ1-3; D not certain. Trimming removed 2 bases at V and 6 bases at J, with 6 bases between. The CDR3 length is 12 residues. Germline CDR1 is SGHTS and CDR2 is YDEGEE. The CDR3 DNA reads TGTGCCAGCAGCTTCGCTAAAAACACCATATATTTT. It translates to CASSFAKNTIYF.

The rearrangement links TRBV30 to TRBJ2-1; perhaps TRBD1 as D (6 bases). Germline CDR1 and CDR2: GTSNPN and SVGIG (reference sequence). The CDR3 runs to 19 residues. V lost 1 base to trimming and J lost 0 bases, with 22 bases between them. Written as DNA, the CDR3 is TGTGCCTGGAGTGGGGGGCTCATAGCCGATAAAAGCTCCTACAATGAGCAGTTCTTC. Its protein is CAWSGGLIADKSSYNEQFF.

V and J are TRBV5-6 and TRBJ2-5; 13 positions match TRBD2. The V segment lost 4 bases and the J segment 5 bases; nucleotides outside the gene matches: 8. This CDR3 contains 16 residues. Germline V gene sequence: CDR1 SGHDT, CDR2 YYEEEE. CDR3 in amino acids: CASSPTSGGYRETQYF. The CDR3 DNA is TGTGCCAGCAGCCCGACTAGCGGGGGGTATAGGGAGACCCAGTACTTC. The full variable domain, with the rest looked up from reference TRBV5-6 and TRBJ2-5, is DAGVTQSPTHLIKTRGQQVTLRCSPKSGHDTVSWYQQALGQGPQFIFQYYEEEERQRGNFPDRFSGHQFPNYSSELNVNALLLGDSALYLCASSPTSGGYRETQYFGPGTRLLVL.

V and J are TRBV6-5 and TRBJ2-7; D perhaps matches TRBD1 (6 bases). This CDR3 is built from 15 residues. The V and J ends lost 0 bases and 2 bases respectively, with 11 bases between them. Per germline, CDR1 MNHEY and CDR2 SVGAGI. The chain's CDR3 is CASSYSNDRTYEQYF. Written as DNA, the CDR3 is TGTGCCAGCAGTTACTCGAACGACAGGACCTACGAGCAGTACTTC.

About this clone: The same CDR3 arises from other DNA sequences in this sample as well. The rearrangement uses TRBV7-9 and TRBJ1-4; a weak D match, TRBD1 (6 bases). V lost 0 bases and J lost 4, with 6 bases in between. Per the germline V gene, CDR1 is SEHNR and CDR2 is FQNEAQ (reference sequence). CDR3 length equals 14 residues. Here the CDR3 DNA reads TGTGCCAGCAGCTTAGCAGGGGGTAATGAAAAACTGTTTTTT. Translating gives CASSLAGGNEKLFF.

The chain uses TRBV27 and TRBJ2-2, with D perhaps matching TRBD2 (5 bases). V lost 5 bases and J lost 9, with 16 bases in between. This CDR3 contains 14 residues. Germline V gene lookup returns CDR1 MNHEY and CDR2 SMNVEV (reference sequence). The CDR3 sequence is CASSRNNRLWELFF. Written as DNA, the CDR3 is TGTGCCAGCAGTCGCAACAACAGACTATGGGAGCTGTTTTTT.

The rearrangement uses TRBV11-3 and TRBJ2-2; TRBD2 agrees at 8 bases. This CDR3 is built from 16 residues. Germline V gene data show CDR1 as SGHNT and CDR2 as YENEEA. J was trimmed by 2 bases and V by 3 bases; bases with no gene match: 5. CDR3 amino acids: CASSFRGLGNTGELFF. For the CDR3, the DNA is TGTGCCAGCAGCTTTAGGGGACTAGGAAACACCGGGGAGCTGTTTTTT.

This chain joins TRBV6-6 and TRBJ1-4; D is perhaps TRBD1 (5 bases). Germline CDR1 and CDR2: MNHNY and SVGAGI (reference sequence). CDR3 length equals 13 residues. The V gene lost 6 bases and the J gene lost 6 bases, with 11 bases spanning the gap. The CDR3 here is CASRTRGDEKLFF. As DNA, the CDR3 is TGTGCCAGCAGAACGCGGGGGGATGAAAAACTGTTTTTT.

The chain employs TRBV12-5 and TRBJ2-7, with a tentative D call TRBD1 (5 bases). Germline CDR1 and CDR2: LGHNT and FRNRAP. This CDR3 region has 12 residues. Trimming cost V 5 bases and J 3 bases, with 8 bases left between them. This CDR3 is CASGKGFYEQYF. The CDR3 DNA sequence: TGTGCTAGTGGTAAGGGGTTCTACGAGCAGTACTTC.

This chain links TRBV9 with TRBJ1-1; D remains ambiguous. Germline V gene data show CDR1 as SGDLS and CDR2 as YYNGEE. Trimming pared 0 bases from V and 0 bases from J, leaving 9 bases between. The CDR3 extends over 15 amino acids. The CDR3 coding sequence is TGTGCCAGCAGCGTAGTGGGCACTATGAACACTGAAGCTTTCTTT. Its protein product is CASSVVGTMNTEAFF.

The chain combines TRBV2 with TRBJ1-6; D not certain. Trimming took off 11 bases at V and 5 bases at J, with 13 bases between the two ends. This CDR3 comprises 13 residues. CDR1 is SNHLY and CDR2 is FYNNEI in the germline V gene. CDR3 sequence: CAGGDFNNSPLHF. CDR3 in DNA: TGTGCCGGTGGAGATTTCAATAATTCACCCCTCCACTTT.

This clone has only one observation. The chain employs TRBV2 and TRBJ1-1; D remains ambiguous. This CDR3 comprises 13 residues. V was cut by 1 base and J by 8 bases, with 11 bases left in between. The germline V gene has CDR1 SNHLY and CDR2 FYNNEI. CDR3 sequence: CASSEEGIWEAFF. The CDR3 DNA follows: TGTGCCAGCAGTGAAGAGGGAATCTGGGAAGCTTTCTTT.

Points on this clone: The sample contains more than one DNA sequence encoding this CDR3. The chain carries TRBV9 and TRBJ1-2; D remains unclear. Trimming removed 3 bases from V and 5 bases from J, with 2 bases in between. Germline V lookup: CDR1 SGDLS, CDR2 YYNGEE. The CDR3 runs 10 residues. Here the CDR3 DNA reads TGTGCCAGCAGCGGATATGGCTACACCTTC. Protein sequence: CASSGYGYTF.

This sequence joins TRBV18 and TRBJ1-1; 7 bases fit TRBD1. CDR1 is KGHSH and CDR2 is LQKENI in the germline V gene. The CDR3 totals 15 residues. V lost 3 bases to trimming and J lost 7 bases; unmatched junction nucleotides: 11. CDR3 in DNA: TGTGCCAGCTCACCCCTCCGTGGGACAGAATATGAAGCTTTCTTT. The encoded protein is CASSPLRGTEYEAFF. Supplemented by reference TRBV18 and TRBJ1-1, the full variable domain reads NAGVMQNPRHLVRRRGQEARLRCSPMKGHSHVYWYRQLPEEGLKFMVYLQKENIIDESGMPKERFSAEFPKEGPSILRIQQVVRGDSAAYFCASSPLRGTEYEAFFGQGTRLTVV.

This clone was picked up one time. The chain employs TRBV12-3 or TRBV12-4 and TRBJ2-1; D is perhaps TRBD1 (5 bases). Trimming cost V 6 bases and J 7 bases, with 7 bases left between them. The CDR3 length is 11 residues. CDR3: CASRYRNEQFF. CDR3 DNA: TGTGCCAGCAGGTACAGGAATGAGCAGTTCTTC.

The table lists this clone with a count of one. V gene TRBV29-1 combines with J gene TRBJ1-1; D not certain. In germline, CDR1 is SQVTM, CDR2 ANQGSEA. Trimming pared 4 bases from V and 3 bases from J, leaving 12 bases between. The CDR3 runs to 13 residues. The CDR3 DNA sequence: TGCAGCGTTGCTCTAACTTATTACACTGAAGCTTTCTTT. It is translated as CSVALTYYTEAFF.

The chain has TRBV12-3 or TRBV12-4 and TRBJ1-2; TRBD1 matches at 7 bases. The CDR3 runs to 12 residues. V shed 6 bases and J 7 bases; nucleotides not matched to a gene: 5. The CDR3 is CASRTGYLGYTF. CDR3 DNA sequence: TGTGCCAGCAGGACAGGGTATCTTGGCTACACCTTC.